This T cell receptor beta chain was obtained from a study of blood T cell repertoires in COVID-19. At the level of the study: T cells, B-cell-depleted T cells, or PBMCs supplied cDNA or gDNA.

Per the authors' pipeline: Estimated nucleated cell counts came from reference gene primer amplification. Using immunoSEQ multiplex PCR, the repertoire was profiled, and TCRdb retains in-frame clones only, with some absent. That table furnishes V, J and clone size, whereas the DNA furnished D and trimming. The sample holds approximately 250,000 clones, over 75% seen once. This clone was seen only once. Enrolled during active infection, Seattle patients were then followed longitudinally. This TCR came from a man between 50 and 59 years old with COVID-19, enrolled during active disease. The sample was peripheral blood.

CDR3 protein: CASSSDSLETQYF. In DNA, the CDR3 is TGTGCCAGCAGCTCGGACAGTCTAGAGACCCAGTACTTC. This sequence joins TRBV7-3 and TRBJ2-5; TRBD1 is a possible D gene (6 bases). Germline V gene sequence: CDR1 SGHTA, CDR2 FQGTGA. Trimming removed 4 bases from V and 4 bases from J, with 10 bases in between. The CDR3 runs to 13 residues. The complete variable domain, with remaining parts taken from reference TRBV7-3 and TRBJ2-5, reads GAGVSQTPSNKVTEKGKYVELRCDPISGHTALYWYRQSLGQGPEFLIYFQGTGAADDSGLPNDRFFAVRPEGSVSTLKIQRTERGDSAVYLCASSSDSLETQYFGPGTRLLVL.